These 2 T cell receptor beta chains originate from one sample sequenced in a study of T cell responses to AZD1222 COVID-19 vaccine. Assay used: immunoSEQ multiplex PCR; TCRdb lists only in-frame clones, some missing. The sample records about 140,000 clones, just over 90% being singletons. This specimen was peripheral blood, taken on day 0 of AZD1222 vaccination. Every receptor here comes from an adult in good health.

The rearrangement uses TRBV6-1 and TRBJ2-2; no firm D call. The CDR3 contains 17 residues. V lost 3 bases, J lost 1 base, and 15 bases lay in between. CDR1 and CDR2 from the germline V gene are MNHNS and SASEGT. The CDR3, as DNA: TGTGCCAGCAGTGATAGAATAGGGCAAGTGAACACCGGGGAGCTGTTTTTT. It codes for CASSDRIGQVNTGELFF.

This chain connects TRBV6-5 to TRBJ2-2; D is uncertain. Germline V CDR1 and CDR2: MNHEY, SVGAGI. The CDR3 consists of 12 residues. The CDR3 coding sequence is TGTGCGGCTGCTACGAACACCGGGGAGCTGTTTTTT. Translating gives CAAATNTGELFF.